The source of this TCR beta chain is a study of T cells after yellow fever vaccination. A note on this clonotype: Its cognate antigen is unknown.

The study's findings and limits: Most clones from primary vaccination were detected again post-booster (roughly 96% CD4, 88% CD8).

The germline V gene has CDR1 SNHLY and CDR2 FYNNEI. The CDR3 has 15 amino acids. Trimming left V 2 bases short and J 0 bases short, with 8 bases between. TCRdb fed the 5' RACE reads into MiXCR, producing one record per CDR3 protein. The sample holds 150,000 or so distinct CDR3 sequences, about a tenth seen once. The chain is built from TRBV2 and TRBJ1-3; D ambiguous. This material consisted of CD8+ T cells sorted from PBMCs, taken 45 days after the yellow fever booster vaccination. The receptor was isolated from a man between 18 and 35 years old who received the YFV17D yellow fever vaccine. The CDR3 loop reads CASSEWQDSGNTIYF. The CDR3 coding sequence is TGTGCCAGCAGTGAATGGCAGGACTCTGGAAACACCATATATTTT.